This T cell receptor (beta chain) was identified in a study of read filtering for tumor transcriptome and immune sequencing. Turning to the study itself: DNase treatment preceded whole-transcriptome library preparation.

The CDR3 is 14 residues long. Germline CDR1 and CDR2: SGHRS and YFSETQ. The library was built from 400 ng RNA with molecular barcoded adaptors for alpha/delta and beta/gamma chains. TCRdb recomputed calls from the reads with MiXCR, one row per CDR3 protein. The sample shows about 57,000 distinct CDR3 sequences, 20% to 25% of them seen only once. Of note for this clonotype: An end of the junction does not agree with germline; a read error may underlie this.

The chain employs TRBV5-1 and TRBJ2-3; the D gene is possibly TRBD2 (5 bases). The TCR comes from a donor older than 35 with multiple myeloma. The sample comprised a population of CD138-negative cells sorted from bone marrow. The CDR3 loop is CASSSSGHTDTQYF. The CDR3 DNA reads as TGCGCCAGCTCTAGCAGTGGGCACACAGATACGCAGTACTTT.